This is a list of T cell receptor beta chains from one sample in a study of cytomegalovirus exposure and HLA in healthy donors. Only in-frame clones appear in the TCRdb table, and some are missing; sequencing was by immunoSEQ multiplex PCR. The sample includes roughly 150,000 clones, approximately 82% of them seen just once. The specimen sequenced was PBMCs. The receptor set was obtained from a male donor in good health and CMV-seropositive. CDR3s include the opening cysteine and the closing phenylalanine or tryptophan. D genes are given only for firm matches. Rows give clone size only sometimes, using once, few, many, or a class for an expanded clone.

clone size: NA
J gene: TRBJ1-1
D gene: TRBD1
V gene: TRBV27
CDR3 protein: CASSQQGARTEAFF
CDR3 DNA: TGTGCCAGCAGCCAACAGGGGGCGCGAACTGAAGCTTTCTTT

clone size: NA
J gene: TRBJ2-7
D gene: NA
V gene: TRBV11-2
CDR3 protein: CASSLGSTGPYEQYF
CDR3 DNA: TGTGCCAGCAGCTTAGGATCGACAGGACCCTACGAGCAGTACTTC

clone size: NA
J gene: TRBJ1-1
D gene: NA
V gene: TRBV27
CDR3 protein: CASSMGQANTEAFF
CDR3 DNA: TGTGCCAGCAGCATGGGACAAGCGAACACTGAAGCTTTCTTT

clone size: NA
J gene: TRBJ2-3
D gene: TRBD2
V gene: TRBV7-2
CDR3 protein: CASRLAGDVDTQYF
CDR3 DNA: TGTGCCAGCAGGCTAGCGGGAGACGTAGATACGCAGTATTTT

clone size: NA
J gene: TRBJ2-7
D gene: NA
V gene: TRBV5-5
CDR3 protein: CASSWGVDRARDEQYF
CDR3 DNA: TGTGCCAGCAGTTGGGGGGTCGACAGGGCTCGAGACGAGCAGTACTTC

clone size: few
J gene: TRBJ2-2
D gene: NA
V gene: TRBV25-1
CDR3 protein: CASSSPLQGAGELFF
CDR3 DNA: TGTGCCAGCAGCTCCCCCCTACAGGGAGCCGGGGAGCTGTTTTTT

clone size: NA
J gene: TRBJ2-3
D gene: NA
V gene: TRBV10-1
CDR3 protein: CASSDPLGQPGSTDTQYF
CDR3 DNA: TGCGCCAGCAGTGACCCCCTTGGACAGCCTGGTAGCACAGATACGCAGTATTTT

clone size: NA
J gene: TRBJ2-2
D gene: NA
V gene: TRBV4-1
CDR3 protein: CASSPGEHTGELFF
CDR3 DNA: TGCGCCAGCAGCCCCGGGGAGCACACCGGGGAGCTGTTTTTT

clone size: NA
J gene: TRBJ2-7
D gene: TRBD1
V gene: TRBV5-1
CDR3 protein: CASSPRTGPYYEQYF
CDR3 DNA: TGCGCCAGCAGCCCCCGGACAGGCCCTTACTACGAGCAGTACTTC

clone size: NA
J gene: TRBJ1-3
D gene: NA
V gene: TRBV5-8
CDR3 protein: CASSLVANTIYF
CDR3 DNA: TGTGCCAGCAGCTTGGTGGCAAACACCATATATTTT

clone size: NA
J gene: TRBJ1-2
D gene: NA
V gene: TRBV4-3
CDR3 protein: CASSQEFGGGYTF
CDR3 DNA: TGCGCCAGCAGCCAAGAATTCGGGGGGGGCTACACCTTC

clone size: NA
J gene: TRBJ2-7
D gene: NA
V gene: TRBV7-2
CDR3 protein: CASSRRVEGAYEQYF
CDR3 DNA: TGTGCCAGCAGCCGCCGTGTAGAGGGAGCCTACGAGCAGTACTTC

clone size: NA
J gene: TRBJ2-5
D gene: TRBD1
V gene: TRBV10-2
CDR3 protein: CASTGWDRLSQETQYF
CDR3 DNA: TGCGCCAGCACCGGGTGGGACAGACTGAGTCAAGAGACCCAGTACTTC

clone size: NA
J gene: TRBJ2-6
D gene: TRBD2
V gene: TRBV4-3
CDR3 protein: CASSQESSRTSGTGANGLTF
CDR3 DNA: TGCGCCAGCAGCCAAGAATCGTCTCGGACTAGCGGGACTGGGGCCAACGGCCTGACTTTC

clone size: NA
J gene: TRBJ1-2
D gene: TRBD1
V gene: TRBV2
CDR3 protein: CASSDTGDLGGNYGYTF
CDR3 DNA: TGTGCCAGCAGTGACACAGGGGACCTAGGTGGGAACTATGGCTACACCTTC

clone size: NA
J gene: TRBJ2-1
D gene: TRBD2
V gene: TRBV9
CDR3 protein: CASSVGAGGGYNEQFF
CDR3 DNA: TGTGCCAGCAGCGTAGGAGCGGGGGGGGGCTACAATGAGCAGTTCTTC

clone size: NA
J gene: TRBJ2-7
D gene: TRBD2
V gene: TRBV7-6
CDR3 protein: CASSPREGYEQYF
CDR3 DNA: TGTGCCAGCAGCCCCCGGGAGGGATACGAGCAGTACTTC

clone size: NA
J gene: TRBJ2-3
D gene: TRBD2
V gene: TRBV9
CDR3 protein: CASSVEAGVRDTQYF
CDR3 DNA: TGTGCCAGCAGCGTAGAGGCGGGAGTCAGAGATACGCAGTATTTT

clone size: NA
J gene: TRBJ2-3
D gene: NA
V gene: TRBV9
CDR3 protein: CASSPIWRSSTDTQYF
CDR3 DNA: TGTGCCAGCAGCCCGATATGGCGGTCTAGCACAGATACGCAGTATTTT

clone size: NA
J gene: TRBJ1-2
D gene: NA
V gene: TRBV28
CDR3 protein: CASSQGQGYGYTF
CDR3 DNA: TGTGCCAGCAGCCAGGGACAAGGCTATGGCTACACCTTC

clone size: NA
J gene: TRBJ2-2
D gene: NA
V gene: TRBV5-1
CDR3 protein: CASTRVLDYNTGELFF
CDR3 DNA: TGCGCCAGCACCCGGGTGCTGGACTACAACACCGGGGAGCTGTTTTTT

clone size: NA
J gene: TRBJ1-4
D gene: NA
V gene: TRBV30
CDR3 protein: CAWKGGGEKLFF
CDR3 DNA: TGTGCCTGGAAAGGTGGAGGGGAAAAACTGTTTTTT

clone size: NA
J gene: TRBJ2-1
D gene: TRBD2
V gene: TRBV28
CDR3 protein: CASSAGATEQFF
CDR3 DNA: TGTGCCAGCAGTGCGGGAGCAACTGAGCAGTTCTTC

clone size: NA
J gene: TRBJ1-5
D gene: NA
V gene: TRBV7-2
CDR3 protein: CASSPFRSGQPQHF
CDR3 DNA: TGTGCCAGCAGCCCCTTTAGGTCGGGTCAGCCCCAGCATTTT

clone size: NA
J gene: TRBJ1-5
D gene: TRBD1
V gene: TRBV5-1
CDR3 protein: CASSSGTGVGQPQHF
CDR3 DNA: TGCGCCAGCAGCTCCGGGACAGGGGTCGGCCAGCCCCAGCATTTT

clone size: NA
J gene: TRBJ2-1
D gene: NA
V gene: TRBV6-5
CDR3 protein: CASRLQGRSYNEQFF
CDR3 DNA: TGTGCCAGCAGACTACAGGGTAGGTCCTACAATGAGCAGTTCTTC

clone size: NA
J gene: TRBJ2-3
D gene: NA
V gene: TRBV10-2
CDR3 protein: CASSPVIGSTDTQYF
CDR3 DNA: TGCGCCAGCAGTCCGGTTATCGGGAGCACAGATACGCAGTATTTT

clone size: NA
J gene: TRBJ1-3
D gene: NA
V gene: TRBV30
CDR3 protein: CAWSLHSSGNTIYF
CDR3 DNA: TGTGCCTGGAGCCTCCATAGCTCTGGAAACACCATATATTTT

clone size: NA
J gene: TRBJ1-5
D gene: NA
V gene: TRBV6-1
CDR3 protein: CASRTTGRKNQPQHF
CDR3 DNA: TGTGCCAGCAGGACGACGGGGAGAAAGAATCAGCCCCAGCATTTT

clone size: NA
J gene: TRBJ2-4
D gene: NA
V gene: TRBV30
CDR3 protein: CAWTAVTLAKNIQYF
CDR3 DNA: TGTGCCTGGACTGCGGTTACCTTAGCCAAAAACATTCAGTACTTC

clone size: NA
J gene: TRBJ1-1
D gene: NA
V gene: TRBV11-2
CDR3 protein: CASTTIMTGRNTEAFF
CDR3 DNA: TGTGCCAGCACCACGATCATGACGGGTAGGAACACTGAAGCTTTCTTT

clone size: NA
J gene: TRBJ2-2
D gene: TRBD2
V gene: TRBV10-3
CDR3 protein: CAIKGGFNTGELFF
CDR3 DNA: TGTGCCATCAAGGGAGGGTTCAACACCGGGGAGCTGTTTTTT

clone size: NA
J gene: TRBJ2-2
D gene: NA
V gene: TRBV2
CDR3 protein: CASSEKTVSTGELFF
CDR3 DNA: TGTGCCAGCAGTGAAAAGACAGTAAGCACCGGGGAGCTGTTTTTT

clone size: NA
J gene: TRBJ1-2
D gene: TRBD1
V gene: TRBV28
CDR3 protein: CASSYRDRENYGYTF
CDR3 DNA: TGTGCCAGCAGCTACCGGGACAGGGAGAACTATGGCTACACCTTC

clone size: NA
J gene: TRBJ2-1
D gene: TRBD2
V gene: TRBV4-3
CDR3 protein: CASSQDETSFNNEQFF
CDR3 DNA: TGCGCCAGCAGCCAAGACGAGACTAGCTTCAACAATGAGCAGTTCTTC

clone size: few
J gene: TRBJ2-3
D gene: NA
V gene: TRBV4-1
CDR3 protein: CASSQTYSWTAFADTQYF
CDR3 DNA: TGCGCCAGCAGCCAAACCTATTCGTGGACAGCGTTCGCAGATACGCAGTATTTT

clone size: NA
J gene: TRBJ2-3
D gene: NA
V gene: TRBV4-3
CDR3 protein: CASSQSSDRGDTQYF
CDR3 DNA: TGCGCCAGCAGCCAATCCAGTGACCGGGGAGATACGCAGTATTTT

clone size: NA
J gene: TRBJ1-3
D gene: NA
V gene: TRBV7-6
CDR3 protein: CASSIQGSGNTIYF
CDR3 DNA: TGTGCCAGCAGCATACAGGGTTCTGGAAACACCATATATTTT

clone size: NA
J gene: TRBJ2-7
D gene: NA
V gene: TRBV4-1
CDR3 protein: CASSQDPLQGPYEQYF
CDR3 DNA: TGCGCCAGCAGCCAAGATCCCCTCCAGGGCCCCTACGAGCAGTACTTC

clone size: NA
J gene: TRBJ2-1
D gene: TRBD1
V gene: TRBV28
CDR3 protein: CASRPGTGSISYNEQFF
CDR3 DNA: TGTGCCAGCAGACCCGGGACAGGGAGTATATCCTACAATGAGCAGTTCTTC

clone size: NA
J gene: TRBJ1-6
D gene: NA
V gene: TRBV7-6
CDR3 protein: CASSFLSRLEDSPLHF
CDR3 DNA: TGTGCCAGCAGCTTCTTAAGCCGGCTTGAGGATTCACCCCTCCACTTT

clone size: NA
J gene: TRBJ1-1
D gene: NA
V gene: TRBV18
CDR3 protein: CASSPPGGIPEAFF
CDR3 DNA: TGTGCCAGCTCACCACCGGGAGGAATCCCTGAAGCTTTCTTT

clone size: NA
J gene: TRBJ2-2
D gene: TRBD2
V gene: TRBV7-6
CDR3 protein: CASSPWTSGKVTGELFF
CDR3 DNA: TGTGCCAGCAGTCCTTGGACTAGCGGGAAGGTCACCGGGGAGCTGTTTTTT

clone size: NA
J gene: TRBJ2-6
D gene: NA
V gene: TRBV30
CDR3 protein: CAWSVRISGANGLTF
CDR3 DNA: TGTGCCTGGAGTGTAAGGATCTCTGGGGCCAACGGCCTGACTTTC

clone size: NA
J gene: TRBJ2-7
D gene: NA
V gene: TRBV5-8
CDR3 protein: CASSLATGYEQYF
CDR3 DNA: TGTGCCAGCAGCTTGGCAACAGGCTACGAGCAGTACTTC

clone size: NA
J gene: TRBJ2-2
D gene: TRBD1
V gene: TRBV7-9
CDR3 protein: CASSLGTGGLPSTGELFF
CDR3 DNA: TGTGCCAGCAGCTTGGGGACAGGGGGGCTACCCAGCACCGGGGAGCTGTTTTTT

clone size: once
J gene: TRBJ2-3
D gene: NA
V gene: TRBV5-4
CDR3 protein: CASSLASLASTDTQYF
CDR3 DNA: TGTGCCAGCAGCTTGGCCAGTCTAGCTAGCACAGATACGCAGTATTTT

clone size: NA
J gene: TRBJ2-4
D gene: TRBD1
V gene: TRBV18
CDR3 protein: CASSPGQADIQYF
CDR3 DNA: TGTGCCAGCTCGCCCGGACAGGCGGACATTCAGTACTTC

clone size: NA
J gene: TRBJ1-5
D gene: NA
V gene: TRBV4-2
CDR3 protein: CASSQEADSVSNQPQHF
CDR3 DNA: TGTGCCAGCAGCCAAGAGGCAGACAGTGTGAGCAATCAGCCCCAGCATTTT

clone size: NA
J gene: TRBJ2-1
D gene: TRBD1
V gene: TRBV4-1
CDR3 protein: CASSQGRGQGMNNEQFF
CDR3 DNA: TGCGCCAGCAGCCAAGGAAGAGGACAGGGTATGAACAATGAGCAGTTCTTC

clone size: NA
J gene: TRBJ1-1
D gene: TRBD1
V gene: TRBV7-9
CDR3 protein: CASSLGRTGANTEAFF
CDR3 DNA: TGTGCCAGCAGCTTAGGACGTACAGGGGCGAACACTGAAGCTTTCTTT

clone size: NA
J gene: TRBJ2-3
D gene: TRBD2
V gene: TRBV28
CDR3 protein: CASIAGGLTDTQYF
CDR3 DNA: TGTGCCAGCATCGCGGGAGGACTCACAGATACGCAGTATTTT

clone size: NA
J gene: TRBJ2-5
D gene: NA
V gene: TRBV18
CDR3 protein: CASSPQPRSSQETQYF
CDR3 DNA: TGTGCCAGCTCACCACAACCTCGGTCAAGCCAAGAGACCCAGTACTTC

clone size: few
J gene: TRBJ2-7
D gene: NA
V gene: TRBV19
CDR3 protein: CASSIEARVGEQYF
CDR3 DNA: TGTGCCAGTAGTATAGAGGCCAGGGTCGGGGAGCAGTACTTC

clone size: NA
J gene: TRBJ1-2
D gene: NA
V gene: TRBV19
CDR3 protein: CASSMISGAPGGYTF
CDR3 DNA: TGTGCCAGTAGTATGATATCAGGGGCGCCCGGTGGCTACACCTTC

clone size: NA
J gene: TRBJ1-3
D gene: NA
V gene: TRBV18
CDR3 protein: CASSPGREAGNTIYF
CDR3 DNA: TGTGCCAGCTCACCGGGAAGGGAGGCTGGAAACACCATATATTTT

clone size: NA
J gene: TRBJ2-3
D gene: NA
V gene: TRBV4-3
CDR3 protein: CASSQGAGLLTDTQYF
CDR3 DNA: TGCGCCAGCAGCCAAGGGGCGGGACTCCTCACAGATACGCAGTATTTT

clone size: NA
J gene: TRBJ2-2
D gene: TRBD1
V gene: TRBV7-6
CDR3 protein: CASSIQGTIDGELFF
CDR3 DNA: TGTGCCAGCAGCATACAGGGGACGATCGACGGGGAGCTGTTTTTT

clone size: NA
J gene: TRBJ2-7
D gene: NA
V gene: TRBV13
CDR3 protein: CASSEGPAYEQYF
CDR3 DNA: TGTGCCAGCAGCGAGGGCCCGGCCTACGAGCAGTACTTC